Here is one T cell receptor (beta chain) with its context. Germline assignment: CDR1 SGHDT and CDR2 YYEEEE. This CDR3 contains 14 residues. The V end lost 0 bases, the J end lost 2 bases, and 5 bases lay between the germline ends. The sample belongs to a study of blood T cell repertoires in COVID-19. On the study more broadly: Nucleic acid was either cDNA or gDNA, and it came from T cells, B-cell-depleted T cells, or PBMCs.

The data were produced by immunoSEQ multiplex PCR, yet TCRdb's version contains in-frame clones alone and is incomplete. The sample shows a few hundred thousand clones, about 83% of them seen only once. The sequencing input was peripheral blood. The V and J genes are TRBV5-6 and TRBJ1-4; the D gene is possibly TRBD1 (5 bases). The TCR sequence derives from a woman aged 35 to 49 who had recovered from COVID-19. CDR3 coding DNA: TGTGCCAGCAGCTTGGGACAGACTAATGAAAAACTGTTTTTT. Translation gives CASSLGQTNEKLFF.